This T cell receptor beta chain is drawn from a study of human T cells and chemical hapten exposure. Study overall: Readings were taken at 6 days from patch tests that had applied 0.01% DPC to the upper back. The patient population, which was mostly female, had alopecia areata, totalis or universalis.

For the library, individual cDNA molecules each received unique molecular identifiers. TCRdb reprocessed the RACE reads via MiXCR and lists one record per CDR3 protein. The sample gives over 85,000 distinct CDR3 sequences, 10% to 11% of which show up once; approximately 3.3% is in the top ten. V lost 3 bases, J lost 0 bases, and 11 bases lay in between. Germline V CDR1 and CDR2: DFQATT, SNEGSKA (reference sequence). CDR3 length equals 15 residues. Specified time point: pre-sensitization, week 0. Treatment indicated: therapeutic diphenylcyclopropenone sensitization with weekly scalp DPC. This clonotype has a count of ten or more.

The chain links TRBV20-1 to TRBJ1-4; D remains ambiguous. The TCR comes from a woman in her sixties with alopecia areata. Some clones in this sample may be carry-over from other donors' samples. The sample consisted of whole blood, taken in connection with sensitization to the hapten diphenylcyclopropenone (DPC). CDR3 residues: CSASFHYTTNEKLFF. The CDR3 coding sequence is TGCAGTGCTAGTTTTCACTATACAACTAATGAAAAACTGTTTTTT.